These T cell receptor beta chains were read from a single sample in a study of T cells in Graves' hyperthyroidism and ophthalmopathy. TCRdb fed the multiplex PCR reads into MiXCR, producing one record per CDR3 protein. The table includes roughly 650,000 distinct CDR3 sequences, 16% detected once. The specimen was blood. Source of these receptors: a woman in her forties with Graves' ophthalmopathy. The CDR3 runs from the conserved cysteine through the conserved F or W. A D gene is named only where the DNA matches it firmly. For some rows the clone size is stated as once, few or many, or as a class when expanded; others skip it.

J: TRBJ2-1; V: TRBV28; D: .; size: many; DNA: TGTGCCAGCAGATCTAAACGGAATGAGCAGTTCTTC; CDR3: CASRSKRNEQFF
J: TRBJ2-1; V: TRBV20-1; D: TRBD2; size: many; DNA: TGCAGTGCTAGCGAGGGAGGGCAATACAATGAGCAGTTCTTC; CDR3: CSASEGGQYNEQFF
J: TRBJ2-1; V: TRBV15; D: .; size: .; DNA: TGTGCCACCAGCAGCTCCGGGTTCGACCTCTACAATGAGCAGTTCTTC; CDR3: CATSSSGFDLYNEQFF
J: TRBJ2-5; V: TRBV20-1; D: TRBD2; size: many; DNA: TGCAGTGCTAGCGGACTAGATCTCCGGCAAGAGACCCAGTACTTC; CDR3: CSASGLDLRQETQYF
J: TRBJ2-2; V: TRBV12-3/TRBV12-4; D: .; size: few; DNA: TGTGCCAGCGAGTCGCCCGGGGAGCTGTTTTTT; CDR3: CASESPGELFF
J: TRBJ2-5; V: TRBV20-1; D: .; size: once; DNA: TGCAGTGCCGAACGGAGGGAGACCCAGTACTTC; CDR3: CSAERRETQYF
J: TRBJ2-6; V: TRBV7-2; D: TRBD2; size: many; DNA: TGTGCCAGCAGCTTACTGAGCGGGAGGTTTGGGGCCAACGTCCTGACTTTC; CDR3: CASSLLSGRFGANVLTF
J: TRBJ2-2; V: TRBV6-1; D: TRBD1; size: .; DNA: TGTGCCAGCAGAGCCATCTCCAGGGGGCTCGGCACCGGGGAGCTGTTTTTT; CDR3: CASRAISRGLGTGELFF
J: TRBJ2-5; V: TRBV10-3; D: TRBD1; size: many; DNA: TGTGCCATCAGTGGACAGGGTCAAGAGACCCAGTACTTC; CDR3: CAISGQGQETQYF
J: TRBJ1-1; V: TRBV20-1; D: .; size: .; DNA: TGCAGTGCCCCCGGCTCAGGGAACACTGAAGCTTTCTTT; CDR3: CSAPGSGNTEAFF
J: TRBJ1-6; V: TRBV12-3/TRBV12-4; D: .; size: few; DNA: TGTGCCAGCCAGAGCTCCTATAATTCACCCCTCCACTTT; CDR3: CASQSSYNSPLHF
J: TRBJ1-6; V: TRBV3-1; D: TRBD1; size: .; DNA: TGTGCCAGCAGCCGAGACACAGGGGGGTATTCACCCCTCCACTTT; CDR3: CASSRDTGGYSPLHF
J: TRBJ1-5; V: TRBV7-8; D: .; size: many; DNA: TGTGCCAGCAGCTTACCGACAGGAGTAAATCAGCCCCAGCATTTT; CDR3: CASSLPTGVNQPQHF
J: TRBJ2-3; V: TRBV7-3; D: .; size: many; DNA: TGTGCCAGCAGCTTAGACACTTGGGGGACGCAGTATTTT; CDR3: CASSLDTWGTQYF
J: TRBJ2-5; V: TRBV2; D: TRBD1; size: .; DNA: TGTGCCAGCAGTGAATTTACCGGGACAGGGGGAGAGACCCAGTACTTC; CDR3: CASSEFTGTGGETQYF
J: TRBJ1-2; V: TRBV5-6; D: .; size: .; DNA: TGTGCCAGCAGCTTGAGGAGAGGGAACTATGGCTACACCTTC; CDR3: CASSLRRGNYGYTF
J: TRBJ2-1; V: TRBV20-1; D: .; size: few; DNA: TGCAGTGCTAGTATGCCGGTGGTCTCCAATGAGCAGTTCTTC; CDR3: CSASMPVVSNEQFF
J: TRBJ2-7; V: TRBV4-1; D: TRBD2; size: .; DNA: TGCGCCAGCAGCCAGCAGACTAGCGGGTACGAGCAGTACTTC; CDR3: CASSQQTSGYEQYF
J: TRBJ1-4; V: TRBV7-9; D: TRBD1; size: few; DNA: TGTGCCAGCAGGTCGCGGGACAGCCAGAATGAAAAACTGTTTTTT; CDR3: CASRSRDSQNEKLFF
J: TRBJ2-3; V: TRBV7-9; D: .; size: few; DNA: TGTGCCAGCAGCTTAGATGTTTCAGATACGCAGTATTTT; CDR3: CASSLDVSDTQYF
J: TRBJ2-1; V: TRBV27; D: .; size: .; DNA: TGTGCCAGCAGTTTACAGGGACTCCCCGTCCCCAATGAGCAGTTCTTC; CDR3: CASSLQGLPVPNEQFF
J: TRBJ2-7; V: TRBV19; D: TRBD2; size: .; DNA: TGTGCCGGTAGTGCTAGACTAGCGGACACCTACGAGCAGTACTTC; CDR3: CAGSARLADTYEQYF
J: TRBJ1-3; V: TRBV7-9; D: .; size: few; DNA: TGTGCCAGCAGTCCTATAGATGGCAGCTCTGGAAACACCATATATTTT; CDR3: CASSPIDGSSGNTIYF
J: TRBJ1-1; V: TRBV20-1; D: .; size: many; DNA: TGCAGTGCTAGAGCCCCTAAGCCGGTCGGGGACACTGAAGCTTTCTTT; CDR3: CSARAPKPVGDTEAFF
J: TRBJ2-7; V: TRBV20-1; D: .; size: .; DNA: TGCAGTGCTAGACTAGCAGGGGAGCAGTACTTC; CDR3: CSARLAGEQYF
J: TRBJ2-1; V: TRBV5-1; D: TRBD2; size: .; DNA: TGCGCCAGCAGGCGTCCGGGACTAGCGGGGAACAATGAGCAGTTCTTC; CDR3: CASRRPGLAGNNEQFF
J: TRBJ2-5; V: TRBV4-1; D: .; size: .; DNA: TGCGCCAGCAGCCAATTGCCGAGGGAGACCCAGTACTTC; CDR3: CASSQLPRETQYF
J: TRBJ2-1; V: TRBV11-2; D: .; size: many; DNA: TGTGCCAGCAGCCCGGCGGCCAGCTCCTACAATGAGCAGTTCTTC; CDR3: CASSPAASSYNEQFF
J: TRBJ2-1; V: TRBV20-1; D: .; size: many; DNA: TGCAGTGCCAACCGACAGTACAATGAGCAGTTCTTC; CDR3: CSANRQYNEQFF
J: TRBJ2-6; V: TRBV2; D: .; size: many; DNA: TGTGCCGTCACAGGGAATGGGGCCAACGTCCTGACTTTC; CDR3: CAVTGNGANVLTF
J: TRBJ1-1; V: TRBV5-1; D: .; size: many; DNA: TGCGCCAGCAGCTTTGGAACGGCAAGCACTGAAGCTTTCTTT; CDR3: CASSFGTASTEAFF
J: TRBJ2-3; V: TRBV5-1; D: .; size: many; DNA: TGCGCCAGCAGCTTGCAGGGTACTACAGATACGCAGTATTTT; CDR3: CASSLQGTTDTQYF
J: TRBJ2-3; V: TRBV2; D: .; size: many; DNA: TGTGCCAGCAAGGTGGGAAGAACCACAGATACGCAGTATTTT; CDR3: CASKVGRTTDTQYF
J: TRBJ2-4; V: TRBV12-3/TRBV12-4; D: TRBD2; size: .; DNA: TGTGCCAGTCGTCGGGGCGGGGAGGGAAACATTCAGTACTTC; CDR3: CASRRGGEGNIQYF
J: TRBJ1-3; V: TRBV12-3/TRBV12-4; D: TRBD1; size: few; DNA: TGTGCCAGCAGTATACAGGGGGCTTCTGGAAACACCATATATTTT; CDR3: CASSIQGASGNTIYF
J: TRBJ2-2; V: TRBV7-3; D: TRBD1; size: .; DNA: TGTGCCAGCAGCGCCCAGGGACAGGAAGGTACCGGGGAGCTGTTTTTT; CDR3: CASSAQGQEGTGELFF
J: TRBJ1-6; V: TRBV6-2/TRBV6-3; D: .; size: .; DNA: TGTGCCAGCAGTTATATGGGACCAGATAATTCACCCCTCCACTTT; CDR3: CASSYMGPDNSPLHF
J: TRBJ1-4; V: TRBV27; D: .; size: few; DNA: TGTGCCAGCAGTTTAGACCACAGTGCAACTAATGAAAAACTGTTTTTT; CDR3: CASSLDHSATNEKLFF
J: TRBJ2-5; V: TRBV29-1; D: TRBD2; size: .; DNA: TGCAGCGTAGGTGGACTAGCGGGGGGAACGAAGGGGGAGACCCAGTACTTC; CDR3: CSVGGLAGGTKGETQYF
J: TRBJ1-2; V: TRBV7-8; D: .; size: many; DNA: TGTGCCAGCAGCCCTCCCGAGGGCTCTATCGGCTACACCTTC; CDR3: CASSPPEGSIGYTF
J: TRBJ1-4; V: TRBV6-1; D: .; size: .; DNA: TGTGCCAGCAGGACCCTCGGACGGGGAAATGAAAAACTGTTTTTT; CDR3: CASRTLGRGNEKLFF
J: TRBJ2-3; V: TRBV7-9; D: .; size: .; DNA: TGTGCCAGCAGCTTAGATAGTAGCGGAACGCAGTATTTT; CDR3: CASSLDSSGTQYF
J: TRBJ2-1; V: TRBV2; D: TRBD2; size: .; DNA: TGTGCCAGCAGGGGGGGGACGGGAGTCTATGAGCAGTTCTTC; CDR3: CASRGGTGVYEQFF
J: TRBJ1-5; V: TRBV19; D: TRBD1; size: .; DNA: TGTGCCAGTAGTTGGGACAGCTATAGCAATCAGCCCCAGCATTTT; CDR3: CASSWDSYSNQPQHF
J: TRBJ2-3; V: TRBV7-9; D: .; size: few; DNA: TGTGCCAGCAGCCCCCGGGGGGCGGGAGTGAGAGATACGCAGTATTTT; CDR3: CASSPRGAGVRDTQYF